This TCR beta chain was identified during a study of blood T cell repertoires in COVID-19. Study at large: In each case, the material was cDNA or gDNA derived from T cells, B-cell-depleted T cells, or PBMCs.

Participants spanned ages about 18 to 100 years and resided in about two dozen US areas. The table came from immunoSEQ multiplex PCR; TCRdb's copy has only in-frame clones and leaves some out. Here the sample spans approximately 310,000 clones, 80% to 90% being singletons. Germline lookup yields CDR1 LNHDA and CDR2 SQIVND (reference sequence). V lost 8 bases, J lost 4 bases, and 8 bases stayed unmatched. This CDR3 contains 14 residues. Sequencing used PBMCs or T cells enriched from blood (not recorded which). This TCR was sampled from a man aged 30 to 39 who had recovered from COVID-19. The genes are TRBV19 and TRBJ1-2; 9 nucleotides match TRBD1. CDR3 residues: CASVTGGGVYGYTF. CDR3 DNA sequence: TGTGCCAGTGTCACAGGGGGCGGCGTCTATGGCTACACCTTC.